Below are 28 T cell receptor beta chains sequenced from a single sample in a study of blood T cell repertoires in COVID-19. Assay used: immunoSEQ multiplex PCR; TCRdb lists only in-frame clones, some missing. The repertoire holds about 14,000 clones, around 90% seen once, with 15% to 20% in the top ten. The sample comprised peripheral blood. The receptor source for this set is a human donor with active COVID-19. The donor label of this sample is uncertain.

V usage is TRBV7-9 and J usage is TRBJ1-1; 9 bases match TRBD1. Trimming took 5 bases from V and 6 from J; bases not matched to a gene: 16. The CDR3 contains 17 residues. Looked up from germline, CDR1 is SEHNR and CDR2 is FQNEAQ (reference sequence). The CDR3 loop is CASSLQGQGIVEAEAFF. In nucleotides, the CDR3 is TGTGCCAGCAGCCTCCAGGGACAGGGAATTGTCGAGGCTGAAGCTTTCTTT.

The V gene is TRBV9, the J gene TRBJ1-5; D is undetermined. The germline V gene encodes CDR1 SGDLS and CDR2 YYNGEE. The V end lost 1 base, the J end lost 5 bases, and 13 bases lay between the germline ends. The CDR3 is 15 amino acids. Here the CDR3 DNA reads TGTGCCAGCAGCGTATCCGCGATCCCCGATCAGCCCCAGCATTTT. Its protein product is CASSVSAIPDQPQHF.

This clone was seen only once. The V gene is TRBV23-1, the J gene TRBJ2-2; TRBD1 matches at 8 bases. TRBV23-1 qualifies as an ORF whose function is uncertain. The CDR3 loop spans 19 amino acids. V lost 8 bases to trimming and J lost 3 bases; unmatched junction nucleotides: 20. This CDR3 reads CASHSEGDQGAPYTGELFF. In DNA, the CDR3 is TGCGCCAGCCATTCAGAGGGGGACCAGGGGGCGCCTTACACCGGGGAGCTGTTTTTT.

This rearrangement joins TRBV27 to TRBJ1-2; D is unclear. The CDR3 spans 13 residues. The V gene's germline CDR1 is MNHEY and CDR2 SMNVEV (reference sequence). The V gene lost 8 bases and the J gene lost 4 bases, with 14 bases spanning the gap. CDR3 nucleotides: TGTGCCAGCCGAAGTGACACGACCTATGGCTACACCTTC. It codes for CASRSDTTYGYTF.

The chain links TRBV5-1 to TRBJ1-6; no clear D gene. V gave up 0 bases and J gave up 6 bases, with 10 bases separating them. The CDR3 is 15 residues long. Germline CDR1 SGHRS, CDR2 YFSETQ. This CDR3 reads CASSLGGARNSPLHF. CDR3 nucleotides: TGCGCCAGCAGCTTGGGGGGAGCCCGTAATTCACCCCTCCACTTT.

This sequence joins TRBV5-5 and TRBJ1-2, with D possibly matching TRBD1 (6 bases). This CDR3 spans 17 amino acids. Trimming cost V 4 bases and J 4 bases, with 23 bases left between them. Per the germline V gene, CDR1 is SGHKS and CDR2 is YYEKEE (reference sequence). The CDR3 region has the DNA TGTGCCAGCAGCCCCGGGACACCACGGGATTACCTCTATGGCTACACCTTC. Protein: CASSPGTPRDYLYGYTF.

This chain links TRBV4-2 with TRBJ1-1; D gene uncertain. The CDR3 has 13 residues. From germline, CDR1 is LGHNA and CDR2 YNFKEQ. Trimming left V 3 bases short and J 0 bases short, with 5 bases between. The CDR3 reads CASSQGVNTEAFF. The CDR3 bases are TGTGCCAGCAGCCAGGGAGTGAACACTGAAGCTTTCTTT.

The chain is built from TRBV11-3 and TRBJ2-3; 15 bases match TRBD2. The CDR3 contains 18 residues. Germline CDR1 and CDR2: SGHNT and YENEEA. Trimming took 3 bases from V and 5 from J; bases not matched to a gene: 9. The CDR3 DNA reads TGTGCCAGCAGCTTTCACGAAGGGACTAGCGGGGGGAAAGATACGCAGTATTTT. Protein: CASSFHEGTSGGKDTQYF.

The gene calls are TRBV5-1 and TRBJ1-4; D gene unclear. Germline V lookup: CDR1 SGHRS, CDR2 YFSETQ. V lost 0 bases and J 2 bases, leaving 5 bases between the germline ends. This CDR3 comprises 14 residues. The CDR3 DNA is TGCGCCAGCAGCTTGGCGGGGACTAATGAAAAACTGTTTTTT. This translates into CASSLAGTNEKLFF.

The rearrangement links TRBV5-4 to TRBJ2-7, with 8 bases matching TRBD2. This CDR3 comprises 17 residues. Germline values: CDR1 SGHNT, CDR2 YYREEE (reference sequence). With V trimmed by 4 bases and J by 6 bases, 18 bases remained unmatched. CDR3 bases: TGTGCCAGCAGCCAAAACCCCGGGGATAGCGGGATTAGCGAGCAGTACTTC. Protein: CASSQNPGDSGISEQYF. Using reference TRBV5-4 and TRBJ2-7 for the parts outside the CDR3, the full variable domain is ETGVTQSPTHLIKTRGQQVTLRCSSQSGHNTVSWYQQALGQGPQFIFQYYREEENGRGNFPPRFSGLQFPNYSSELNVNALELDDSALYLCASSQNPGDSGISEQYFGPGTRLTVT.

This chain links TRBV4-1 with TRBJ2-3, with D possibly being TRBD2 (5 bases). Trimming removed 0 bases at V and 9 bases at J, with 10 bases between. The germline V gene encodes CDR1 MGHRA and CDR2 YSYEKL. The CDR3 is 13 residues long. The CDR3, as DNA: TGCGCCAGCAGCCAAGATGGGCAGCGGACGCAGTATTTT. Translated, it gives CASSQDGQRTQYF.

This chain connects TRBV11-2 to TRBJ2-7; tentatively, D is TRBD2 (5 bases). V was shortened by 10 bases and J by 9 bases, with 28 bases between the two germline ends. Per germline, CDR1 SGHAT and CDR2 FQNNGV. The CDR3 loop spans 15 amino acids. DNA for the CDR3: TGTGCCATACCCCCCGGACGTTCGGGGTTCCGGTGGCAGTACTTC. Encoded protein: CAIPPGRSGFRWQYF.

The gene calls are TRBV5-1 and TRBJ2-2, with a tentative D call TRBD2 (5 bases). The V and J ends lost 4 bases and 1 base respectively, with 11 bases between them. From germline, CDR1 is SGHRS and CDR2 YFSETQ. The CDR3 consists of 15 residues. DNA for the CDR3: TGCGCCAGCAGCCTGGACGGACTGAACACCGGGGAGCTGTTTTTT. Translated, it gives CASSLDGLNTGELFF.

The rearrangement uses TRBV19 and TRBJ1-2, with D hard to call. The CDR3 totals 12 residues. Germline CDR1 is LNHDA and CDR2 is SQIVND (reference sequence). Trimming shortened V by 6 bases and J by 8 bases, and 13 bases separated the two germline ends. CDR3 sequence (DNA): TGTGCCAGTAGGATTCACAGCGGCGGCTACACCTTC. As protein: CASRIHSGGYTF.

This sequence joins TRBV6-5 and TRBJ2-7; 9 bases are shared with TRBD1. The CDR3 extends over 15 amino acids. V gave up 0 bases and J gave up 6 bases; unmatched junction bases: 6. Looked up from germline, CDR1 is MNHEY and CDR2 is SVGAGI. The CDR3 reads CASSYSRTGAREQYF. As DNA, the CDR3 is TGTGCCAGCAGTTACTCGAGGACAGGGGCTCGCGAGCAGTACTTC.

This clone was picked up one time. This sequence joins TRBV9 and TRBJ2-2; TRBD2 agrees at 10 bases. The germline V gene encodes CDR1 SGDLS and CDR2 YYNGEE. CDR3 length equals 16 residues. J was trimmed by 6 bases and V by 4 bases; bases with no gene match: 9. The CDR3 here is CASSPRSGRDPGELFF. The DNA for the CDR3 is TGTGCCAGCAGCCCGAGAAGCGGGAGGGACCCCGGGGAGCTGTTTTTT.

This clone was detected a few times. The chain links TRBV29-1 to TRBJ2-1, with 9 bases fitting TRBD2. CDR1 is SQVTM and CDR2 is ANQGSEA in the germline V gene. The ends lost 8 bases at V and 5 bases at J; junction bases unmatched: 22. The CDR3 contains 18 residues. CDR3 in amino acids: CSRGAGGLVFRSNNEQFF. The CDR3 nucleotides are TGCAGCCGGGGGGCGGGAGGGCTTGTATTTCGAAGTAACAATGAGCAGTTCTTC.

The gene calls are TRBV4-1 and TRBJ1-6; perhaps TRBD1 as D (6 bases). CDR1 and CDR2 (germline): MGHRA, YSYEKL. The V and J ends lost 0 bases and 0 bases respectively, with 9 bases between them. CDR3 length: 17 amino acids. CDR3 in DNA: TGCGCCAGCAGCCAAGAAAACAGGGTCTCCTATAATTCACCCCTCCACTTT. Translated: CASSQENRVSYNSPLHF.

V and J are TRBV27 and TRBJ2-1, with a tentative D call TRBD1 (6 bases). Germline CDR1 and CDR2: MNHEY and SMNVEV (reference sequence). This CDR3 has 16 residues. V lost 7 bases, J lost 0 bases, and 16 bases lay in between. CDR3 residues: CASTATRDISYNEQFF. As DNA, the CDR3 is TGTGCCAGCACCGCAACCAGGGACATCTCCTACAATGAGCAGTTCTTC.

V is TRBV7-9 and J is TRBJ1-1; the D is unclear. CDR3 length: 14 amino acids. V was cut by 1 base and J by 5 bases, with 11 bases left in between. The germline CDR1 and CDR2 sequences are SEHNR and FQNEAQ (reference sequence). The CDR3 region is CASSLGTPATEAFF. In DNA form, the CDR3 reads TGTGCCAGCAGCTTAGGTACCCCAGCGACTGAAGCTTTCTTT.

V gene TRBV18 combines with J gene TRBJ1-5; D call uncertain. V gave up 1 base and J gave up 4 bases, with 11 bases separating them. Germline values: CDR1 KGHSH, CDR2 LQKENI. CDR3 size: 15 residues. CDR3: CASSPRLDRNQPQHF. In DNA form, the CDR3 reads TGTGCCAGCTCACCACGGCTAGACCGTAATCAGCCCCAGCATTTT.

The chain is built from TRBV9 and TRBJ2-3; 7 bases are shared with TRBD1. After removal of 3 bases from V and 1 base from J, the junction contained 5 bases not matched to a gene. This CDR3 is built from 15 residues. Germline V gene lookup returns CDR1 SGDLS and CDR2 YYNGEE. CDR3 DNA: TGTGCCAGCAGCGCCAGACAGGGAGGCACAGATACGCAGTATTTT. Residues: CASSARQGGTDTQYF.

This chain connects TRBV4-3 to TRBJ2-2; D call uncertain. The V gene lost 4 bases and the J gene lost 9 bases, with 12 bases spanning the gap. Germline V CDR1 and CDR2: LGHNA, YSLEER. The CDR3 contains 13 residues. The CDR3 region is CASSPITYRELFF. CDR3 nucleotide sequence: TGCGCCAGCAGCCCTATTACCTACCGGGAGCTGTTTTTT.

The CDR3 nucleotides read TGTGCCAGCAGTGGTCCGGAAGGACTCATCTATGGCTACACCTTC. Its protein is CASSGPEGLIYGYTF. V usage is TRBV28 and J usage is TRBJ1-2; D remains ambiguous. CDR1 is MDHEN and CDR2 is SYDVKM in the germline V gene. Trimming took off 5 bases at V and 4 bases at J, with 17 bases between the two ends. CDR3 length: 15 amino acids.

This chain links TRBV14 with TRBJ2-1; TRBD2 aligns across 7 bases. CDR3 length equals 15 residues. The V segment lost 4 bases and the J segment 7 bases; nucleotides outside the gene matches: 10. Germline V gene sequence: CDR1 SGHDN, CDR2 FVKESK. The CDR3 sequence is CASSLGGSVANEQFF. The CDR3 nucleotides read TGTGCCAGCAGCCTCGGGGGGTCCGTGGCTAATGAGCAGTTCTTC.

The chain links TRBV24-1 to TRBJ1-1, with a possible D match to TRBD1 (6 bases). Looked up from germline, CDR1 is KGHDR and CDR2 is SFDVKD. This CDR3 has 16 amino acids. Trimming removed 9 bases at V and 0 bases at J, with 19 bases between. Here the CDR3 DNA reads TGTGCCACCCCCGCCGAGGGGGTGGTCATGAACACTGAAGCTTTCTTT. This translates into CATPAEGVVMNTEAFF.

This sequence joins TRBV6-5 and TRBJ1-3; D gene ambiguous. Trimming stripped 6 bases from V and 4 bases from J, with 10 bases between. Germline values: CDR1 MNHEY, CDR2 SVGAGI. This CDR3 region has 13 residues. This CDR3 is CASSVRGGNTIYF. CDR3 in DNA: TGTGCCAGCAGCGTCCGGGGAGGAAACACCATATATTTT.

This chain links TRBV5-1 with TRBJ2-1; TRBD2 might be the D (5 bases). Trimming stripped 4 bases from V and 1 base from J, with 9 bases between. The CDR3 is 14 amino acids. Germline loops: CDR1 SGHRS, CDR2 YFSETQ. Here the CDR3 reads CASSLGGSYNEQFF. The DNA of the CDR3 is TGCGCCAGCAGCCTGGGCGGGTCCTACAATGAGCAGTTCTTC.